This TCR beta chain appears in the sequencing data of a study of blood T cell repertoires in COVID-19 (dated by TCRdb to 2020 to 2021). Regarding the research as a whole: Samples covering the acute and convalescent phases of COVID-19 were provided by collaborators in the United States, Italy and Spain. The prospective study material was composed of cDNA or gDNA derived from T cells, B-cell-depleted T cells, or PBMCs. Deeply sampled blood TCRbeta repertoires from subjects exposed to, actively infected with, or recovered from COVID-19 were included in the dataset. The repertoires were released in a freely available public database intended as a resource for research on the immune response to SARS-CoV-2. The samples were drawn from the first 160 participants of the ongoing ImmuneRACE study and from some 1,300 subjects provided by 6 global collaborators. Sample metadata almost always included a de-identified subject ID, COVID-19 status, age in years and sex. HLA class I and class II types, where available, came from metadata supplied by the sample provider rather than from assay-based typing.

About this clone itself: Its antigen remains unidentified. Base qualities were left out, and no much larger clone turns up one base away.

Overall results and qualifications from the work: How much clinical and demographic metadata was included differed by source and by participant, and the metadata was provided uncurated.

TCRbeta CDR3 regions were amplified from genomic DNA using the immunoSEQ Assay, a bias-controlled multiplex PCR. On the study's bioinformatics: Within the assay, amplification of reference gene primers was used to estimate how many nucleated cells each sample contained. To quantify the absolute abundance of each unique TCRbeta CDR3 rearrangement, sequence reads were collapsed and filtered. For each sample, productive Simpson clonality was calculated by taking the square root of Simpson's diversity index across productive rearrangements. Imported from immuneACCESS, the table was reduced by TCRdb to in-frame sequences with V and J called. These copies leave out some clones; in studies compared against another copy, an unresolved V gene accounts for under half, and the cause of the remainder is not known. V and J calls and clone size come straight from that table; D and trimming were deduced from the DNA. The sample table shows some 160,000 clones, and roughly three quarters are seen once. The top ten constitute approximately 8.6% of the sample.

Trimming at the junction amounts to 1 base on V and 5 bases on J, and the germline ends lie 11 bases apart. The CDR3 measures 15 amino acids from cysteine to phenylalanine. The sequence is cut down to CDR3 DNA, 45 bases in frame from base 1. The germline V gene provides CDR1 KGHSH and CDR2 LQKENI. The collaborating institutions used their own protocols to collect whole blood in K2EDTA tubes. For TCRbeta analysis, collaborators shipped samples as frozen whole blood, isolated PBMCs, or DNA extracted from either of those sample types. Specimen: peripheral blood. The sequence derives from a man aged 45-65 years with active or convalescent COVID-19. The chain joins TRBV18 to TRBJ2-2; the D gene is perhaps TRBD1, on 5 matching bases. The sequence in DNA is TGTGCCAGCTCACCACGAGTAGGGGATACCGGGGAGCTGTTTTTT. The translation is CASSPRVGDTGELFF.